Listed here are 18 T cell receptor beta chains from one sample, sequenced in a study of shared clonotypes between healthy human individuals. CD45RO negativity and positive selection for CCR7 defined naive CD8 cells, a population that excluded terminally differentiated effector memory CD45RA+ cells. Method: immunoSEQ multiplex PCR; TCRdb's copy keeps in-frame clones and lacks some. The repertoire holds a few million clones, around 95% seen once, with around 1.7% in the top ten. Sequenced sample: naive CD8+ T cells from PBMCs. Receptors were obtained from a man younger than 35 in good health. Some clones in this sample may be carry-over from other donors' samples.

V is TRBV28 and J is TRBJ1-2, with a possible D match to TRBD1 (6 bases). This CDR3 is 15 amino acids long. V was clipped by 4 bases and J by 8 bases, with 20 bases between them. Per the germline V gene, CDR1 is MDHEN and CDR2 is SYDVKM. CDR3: CASSWGGREYIGYTF. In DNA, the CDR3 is TGTGCCAGCAGTTGGGGGGGCAGGGAATATATAGGCTACACCTTC.

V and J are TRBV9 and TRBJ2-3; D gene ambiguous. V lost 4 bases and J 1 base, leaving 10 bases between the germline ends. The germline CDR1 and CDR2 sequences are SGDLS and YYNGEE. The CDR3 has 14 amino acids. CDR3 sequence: CASSQKAGTDTQYF. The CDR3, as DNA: TGTGCCAGCAGCCAGAAGGCCGGCACAGATACGCAGTATTTT. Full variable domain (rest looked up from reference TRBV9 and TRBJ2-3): DSGVTQTPKHLITATGQRVTLRCSPRSGDLSVYWYQQSLDQGLQFLIQYYNGEERAKGNILERFSAQQFPDLHSELNLSSLELGDSALYFCASSQKAGTDTQYFGPGTRLTVL.

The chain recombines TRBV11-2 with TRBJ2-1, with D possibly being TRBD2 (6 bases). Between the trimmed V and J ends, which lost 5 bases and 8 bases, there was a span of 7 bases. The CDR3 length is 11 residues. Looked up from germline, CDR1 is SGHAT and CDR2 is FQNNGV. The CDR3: CASSPGDEQFF. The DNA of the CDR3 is TGTGCCAGCAGCCCGGGGGATGAGCAGTTCTTC.

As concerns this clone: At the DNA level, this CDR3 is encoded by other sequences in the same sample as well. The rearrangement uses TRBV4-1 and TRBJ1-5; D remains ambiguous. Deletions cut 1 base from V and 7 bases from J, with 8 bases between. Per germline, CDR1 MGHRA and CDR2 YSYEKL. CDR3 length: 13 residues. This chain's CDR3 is CASSQVEGQPQHF. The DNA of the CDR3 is TGCGCCAGCAGCCAAGTCGAAGGGCAGCCCCAGCATTTT.

The CDR3: CASSPSGSMNEQYF. CDR3 DNA sequence: TGTGCCAGCAGCCCGAGCGGGAGCATGAACGAGCAGTACTTC. This chain joins TRBV27 and TRBJ2-7; TRBD2 aligns across 8 bases. V lost 6 bases and J lost 5; bases outside the gene matches: 9. The length of the CDR3 is 14 residues. The germline gives CDR1 MNHEY, CDR2 SMNVEV (reference sequence).

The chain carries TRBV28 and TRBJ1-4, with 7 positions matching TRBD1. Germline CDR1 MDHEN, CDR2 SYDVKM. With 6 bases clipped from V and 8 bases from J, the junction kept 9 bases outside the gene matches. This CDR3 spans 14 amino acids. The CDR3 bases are TGTGCCAGCAGCCAGGGGGGCACCGGAGAAAAACTGTTTTTT. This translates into CASSQGGTGEKLFF. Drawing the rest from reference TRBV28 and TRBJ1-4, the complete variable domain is DVKVTQSSRYLVKRTGEKVFLECVQDMDHENMFWYRQDPGLGLRLIYFSYDVKMKEKGDIPEGYSVSREKKERFSLILESASTNQTSMYLCASSQGGTGEKLFFGSGTQLSVL.

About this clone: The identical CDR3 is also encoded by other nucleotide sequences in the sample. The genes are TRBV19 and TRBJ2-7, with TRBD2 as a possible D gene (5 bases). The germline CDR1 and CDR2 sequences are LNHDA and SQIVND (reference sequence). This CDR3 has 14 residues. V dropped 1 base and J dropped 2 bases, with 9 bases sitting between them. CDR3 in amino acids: CASSIGGRTYEQYF. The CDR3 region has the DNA TGTGCCAGTAGTATAGGAGGGCGGACCTACGAGCAGTACTTC.

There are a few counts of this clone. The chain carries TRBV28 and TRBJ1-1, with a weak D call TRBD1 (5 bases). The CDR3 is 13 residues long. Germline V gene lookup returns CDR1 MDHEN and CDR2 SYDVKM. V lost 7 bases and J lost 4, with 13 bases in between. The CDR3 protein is CASTAFGGTEAFF. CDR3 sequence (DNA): TGTGCCAGCACGGCCTTTGGGGGCACTGAAGCTTTCTTT. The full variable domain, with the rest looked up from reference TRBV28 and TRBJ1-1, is DVKVTQSSRYLVKRTGEKVFLECVQDMDHENMFWYRQDPGLGLRLIYFSYDVKMKEKGDIPEGYSVSREKKERFSLILESASTNQTSMYLCASTAFGGTEAFFGQGTRLTVV.

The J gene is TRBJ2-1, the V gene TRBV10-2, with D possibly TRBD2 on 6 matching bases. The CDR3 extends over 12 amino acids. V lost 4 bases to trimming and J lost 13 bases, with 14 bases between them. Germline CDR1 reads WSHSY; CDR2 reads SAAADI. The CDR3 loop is CASSANRDFQFF. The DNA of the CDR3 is TGCGCCAGCAGTGCGAACCGGGACTTCCAGTTCTTC.

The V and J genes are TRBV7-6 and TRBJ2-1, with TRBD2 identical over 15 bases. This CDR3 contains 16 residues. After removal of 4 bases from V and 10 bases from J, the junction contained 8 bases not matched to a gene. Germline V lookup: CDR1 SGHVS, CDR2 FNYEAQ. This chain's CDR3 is CASSSIPGLAGGEQFF. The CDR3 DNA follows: TGTGCCAGCAGCTCTATCCCGGGACTAGCGGGAGGAGAGCAGTTCTTC.

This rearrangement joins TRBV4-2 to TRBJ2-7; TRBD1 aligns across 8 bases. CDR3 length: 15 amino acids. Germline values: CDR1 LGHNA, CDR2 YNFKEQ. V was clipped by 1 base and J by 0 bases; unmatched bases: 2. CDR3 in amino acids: CASSQGQGPSYEQYF. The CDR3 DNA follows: TGTGCCAGCAGCCAAGGACAGGGGCCCTCCTACGAGCAGTACTTC.

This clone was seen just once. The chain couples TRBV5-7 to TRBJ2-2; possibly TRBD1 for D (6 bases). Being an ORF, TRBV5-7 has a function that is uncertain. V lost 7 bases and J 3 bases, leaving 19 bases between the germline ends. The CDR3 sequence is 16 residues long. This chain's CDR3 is CASAPRGGAHTGELFF. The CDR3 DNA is TGTGCCAGCGCCCCCAGAGGGGGAGCTCACACCGGGGAGCTGTTTTTT.

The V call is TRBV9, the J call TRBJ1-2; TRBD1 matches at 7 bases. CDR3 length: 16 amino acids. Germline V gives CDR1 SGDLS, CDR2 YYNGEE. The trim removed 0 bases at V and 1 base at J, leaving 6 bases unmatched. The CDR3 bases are TGTGCCAGCAGCGTAGAACAGGGGCCCTTTAACTATGGCTACACCTTC. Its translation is CASSVEQGPFNYGYTF.

This CDR3 is CASSQGYSGANVLTF. CDR3 nucleotide sequence: TGTGCCAGCAGTCAAGGGTACTCTGGGGCCAACGTCCTGACTTTC. The chain uses TRBV2 and TRBJ2-6; no clear D. This CDR3 has 15 residues. The V gene's germline CDR1 is SNHLY and CDR2 FYNNEI. V lost 5 bases and J 0 bases, leaving 8 bases between the germline ends.

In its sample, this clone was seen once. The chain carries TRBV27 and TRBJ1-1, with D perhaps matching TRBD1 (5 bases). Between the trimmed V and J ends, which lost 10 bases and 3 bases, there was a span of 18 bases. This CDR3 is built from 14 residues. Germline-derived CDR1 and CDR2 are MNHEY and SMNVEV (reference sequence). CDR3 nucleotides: TGTGCCATCCAAGCGGGGATAGGGGACACTGAAGCTTTCTTT. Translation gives CAIQAGIGDTEAFF.

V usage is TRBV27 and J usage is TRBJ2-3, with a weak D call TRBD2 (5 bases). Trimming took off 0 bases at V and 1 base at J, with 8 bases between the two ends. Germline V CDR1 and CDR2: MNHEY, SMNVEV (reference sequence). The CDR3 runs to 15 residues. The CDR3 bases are TGTGCCAGCAGTTTATCGCGGCGGGGCACAGATACGCAGTATTTT. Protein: CASSLSRRGTDTQYF.

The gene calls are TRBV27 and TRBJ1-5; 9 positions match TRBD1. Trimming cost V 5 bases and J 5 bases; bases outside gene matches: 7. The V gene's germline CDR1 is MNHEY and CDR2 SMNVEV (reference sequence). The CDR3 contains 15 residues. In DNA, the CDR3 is TGTGCCAGCAGTACCAGGGACAGGGCGGATCAGCCCCAGCATTTT. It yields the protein CASSTRDRADQPQHF.

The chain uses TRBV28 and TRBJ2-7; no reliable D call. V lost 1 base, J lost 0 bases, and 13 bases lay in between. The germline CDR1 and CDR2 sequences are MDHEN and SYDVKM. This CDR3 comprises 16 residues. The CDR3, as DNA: TGTGCCAGCAGTTTATCCGTGGGCAGGCGCTCCTACGAGCAGTACTTC. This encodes CASSLSVGRRSYEQYF.